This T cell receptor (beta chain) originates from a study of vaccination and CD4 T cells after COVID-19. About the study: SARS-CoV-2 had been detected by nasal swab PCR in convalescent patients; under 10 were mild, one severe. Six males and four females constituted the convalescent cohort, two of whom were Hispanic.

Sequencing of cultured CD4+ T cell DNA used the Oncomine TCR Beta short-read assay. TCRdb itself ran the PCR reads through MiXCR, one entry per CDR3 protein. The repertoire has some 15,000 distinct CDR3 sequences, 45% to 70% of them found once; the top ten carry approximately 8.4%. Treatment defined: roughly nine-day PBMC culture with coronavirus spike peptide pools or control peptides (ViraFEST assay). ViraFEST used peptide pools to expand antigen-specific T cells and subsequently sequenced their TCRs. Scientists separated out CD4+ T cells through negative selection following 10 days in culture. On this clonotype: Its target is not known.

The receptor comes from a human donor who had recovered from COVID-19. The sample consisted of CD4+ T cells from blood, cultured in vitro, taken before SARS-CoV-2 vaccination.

The CDR3 region has the DNA TGTGCCAGTTCCCTCCCAGGGGCGCGGTATGGCTACACCTTC. It translates to CASSLPGARYGYTF. V is TRBV19 and J is TRBJ1-2, with D perhaps matching TRBD1 (6 bases). The germline V and J ends were trimmed by 8 bases and 5 bases, with 18 bases remaining between them. Germline V lookup: CDR1 LNHDA, CDR2 SQIVND (reference sequence). The CDR3 extends over 14 amino acids.